This T cell receptor (beta chain) appears in the sequencing data of a study of beta chain features in type 1 diabetes. Study-level findings and limits: Shorter templates might be favored by PCR, and equally so in patients and in controls.

Germline-derived CDR1 and CDR2 are SNHLY and FYNNEI. This CDR3 has 16 amino acids. Trimming took 1 base from V and 8 from J; bases not matched to a gene: 7. Investigators reverse transcribed all isolated RNA, so they sequenced expressed TCRB transcripts. Some clones are missing from TCRdb's copy, which holds only in-frame ones; the method was immunoSEQ multiplex PCR. The table lists about 900,000 clones, 15% to 20% of them singletons. This clone came up a few times. Its antigen remains unidentified. Every single donor gave one heparinised blood draw, and these averaged roughly 120 mL. The chain joins TRBV2 to TRBJ1-4; 10 bases align to TRBD1. The TCR originated in a woman aged 18-29 years in good health. Sequenced sample: naive CD4+ T cells from blood. CDR3 bases: TGTGCCAGCAGTGAAGACCCGACAGGGGGCGGGGAAAAACTGTTTTTT. Encoded protein: CASSEDPTGGGEKLFF.